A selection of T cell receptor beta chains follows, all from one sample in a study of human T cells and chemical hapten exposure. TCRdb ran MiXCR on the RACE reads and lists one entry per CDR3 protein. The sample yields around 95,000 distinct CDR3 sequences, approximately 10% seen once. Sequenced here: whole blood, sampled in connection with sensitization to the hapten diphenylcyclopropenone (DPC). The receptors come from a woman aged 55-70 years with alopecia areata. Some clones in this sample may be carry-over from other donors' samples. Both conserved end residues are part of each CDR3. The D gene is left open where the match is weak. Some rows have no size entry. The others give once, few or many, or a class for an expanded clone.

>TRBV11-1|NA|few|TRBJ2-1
CASSTQKNEQFF
TGTGCCAGCAGCACCCAGAAGAATGAGCAGTTCTTC
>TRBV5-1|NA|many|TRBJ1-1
CASRENIGQSNTEAFF
TGCGCCAGCAGGGAAAATATTGGACAGTCGAACACTGAAGCTTTCTTT
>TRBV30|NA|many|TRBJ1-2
CAWSPQGHGYTF
TGTGCCTGGAGTCCGCAGGGTCATGGCTACACCTTC
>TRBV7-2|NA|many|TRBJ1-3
CASSILPHSGNTIYF
TGTGCCAGCAGCATCCTCCCCCACTCTGGAAACACCATATATTTT
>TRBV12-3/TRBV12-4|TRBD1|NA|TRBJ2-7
CASSLLGQGAEQYF
TGTGCCAGCAGTTTATTGGGACAGGGTGCCGAGCAGTACTTC
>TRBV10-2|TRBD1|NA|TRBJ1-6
CASRQGATSYNSPLHF
TGCGCCAGCAGACAGGGGGCAACCTCCTATAATTCACCCCTCCACTTT
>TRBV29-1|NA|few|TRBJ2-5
CSVDFGHGETQYF
TGCAGCGTTGACTTCGGACACGGGGAGACCCAGTACTTC
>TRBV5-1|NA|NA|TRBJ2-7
CASSLESYEQYF
TGCGCCAGCAGCTTAGAATCCTACGAGCAGTACTTC
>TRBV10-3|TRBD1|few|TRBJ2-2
CAISESGQGTGELFF
TGTGCCATCAGTGAGTCGGGACAGGGCACCGGGGAGCTGTTTTTT
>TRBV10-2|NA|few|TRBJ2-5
CASSLASETQYF
TGCGCCAGCAGCCTAGCGTCGGAGACCCAGTACTTC
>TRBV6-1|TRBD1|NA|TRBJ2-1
CASSRFPDRGRYEQFF
TGTGCCAGCAGTCGATTCCCGGACAGGGGGCGATATGAGCAGTTCTTC
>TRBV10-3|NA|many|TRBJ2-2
CAISDGPSTGELFF
TGTGCCATCAGTGATGGACCATCCACCGGGGAGCTGTTTTTT
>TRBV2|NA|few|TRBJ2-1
CASSVLGGVPYNEQFF
TGTGCCAGCAGTGTGCTCGGAGGGGTCCCCTACAATGAGCAGTTCTTC
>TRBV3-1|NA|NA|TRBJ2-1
CASSQERAYYNEQFF
TGTGCCAGCAGCCAAGAGCGGGCGTACTACAATGAGCAGTTCTTC
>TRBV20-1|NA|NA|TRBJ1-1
CSARVSRLILSTEAFF
TGCAGTGCTAGAGTAAGCAGGTTAATACTGAGCACTGAAGCTTTCTTT
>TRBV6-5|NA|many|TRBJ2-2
CASSSNREGTGELFF
TGTGCCAGCAGCTCAAACAGGGAAGGAACCGGGGAGCTGTTTTTT
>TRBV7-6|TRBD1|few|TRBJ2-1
CASSFRDRLDNEQFF
TGTGCCAGCAGCTTCCGGGACAGGCTTGACAATGAGCAGTTCTTC
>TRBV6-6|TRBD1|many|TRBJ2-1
CASSTVTQGDNEQFF
TGTGCCAGCAGTACCGTGACGCAGGGGGACAATGAGCAGTTCTTC
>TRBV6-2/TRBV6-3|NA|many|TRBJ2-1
CASSYGRYEQFF
TGTGCCAGCAGTTACGGTCGGTATGAGCAGTTCTTC
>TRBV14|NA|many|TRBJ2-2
CASTLTFTGELFF
TGTGCCAGCACTTTGACTTTCACCGGGGAGCTGTTTTTT
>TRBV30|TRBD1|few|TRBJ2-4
CAWSGGTGRDIQYF
TGTGCCTGGAGTGGGGGGACAGGGAGGGACATTCAGTACTTC
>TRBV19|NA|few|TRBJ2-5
CASSPGPARWETQYF
TGTGCCAGTAGCCCCGGCCCCGCGAGGTGGGAGACCCAGTACTTC
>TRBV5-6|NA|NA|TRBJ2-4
CASSLETANIQYF
TGTGCCAGCAGCTTGGAGACAGCAAACATTCAGTACTTC
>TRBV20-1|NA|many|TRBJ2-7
CSATGHHYEQYF
TGCAGTGCTACGGGACACCACTACGAGCAGTACTTC
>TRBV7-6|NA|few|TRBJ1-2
CASSDWGAPIDGYTF
TGTGCCAGCAGCGACTGGGGGGCCCCAATCGATGGCTACACCTTC
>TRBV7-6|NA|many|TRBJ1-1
CASSFGGLQNTEAFF
TGTGCCAGCAGCTTCGGGGGTTTACAAAACACTGAAGCTTTCTTT
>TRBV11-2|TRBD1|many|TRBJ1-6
CASSLAPTGSTSPLHF
TGTGCCAGCAGCTTAGCACCGACAGGGAGTACTTCACCCCTCCACTTT
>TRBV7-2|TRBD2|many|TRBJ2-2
CASSLTGTSMPGELFF
TGTGCCAGCAGCCTGACCGGGACTAGTATGCCCGGGGAGCTGTTTTTT
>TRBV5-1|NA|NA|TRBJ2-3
CASSPPRGGRGGDTQYF
TGCGCCAGCAGCCCGCCACGCGGAGGCAGGGGTGGAGATACGCAGTATTTT
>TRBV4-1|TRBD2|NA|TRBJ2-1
CASSQVGRGGRNEQFF
TGCGCCAGCAGCCAAGTTGGGCGGGGGGGCCGCAATGAGCAGTTCTTC
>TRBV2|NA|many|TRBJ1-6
CASSDRGRESPLHF
TGTGCCAGCAGTGACCGGGGGAGGGAATCACCCCTCCACTTT
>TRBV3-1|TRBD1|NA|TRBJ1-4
CASSQGTGGAGKLFF
TGTGCCAGCAGCCAAGGGACAGGGGGCGCGGGAAAACTGTTTTTT
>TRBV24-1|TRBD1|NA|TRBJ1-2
CATSDGQGVKYTF
TGTGCCACCAGTGACGGACAGGGCGTTAAGTACACCTTC
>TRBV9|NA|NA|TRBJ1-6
CASSAGTGGIHF
TGTGCCAGCAGCGCGGGGACCGGGGGCATCCACTTT
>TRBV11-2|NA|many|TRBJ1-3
CASSFSTTGLTGNTIYF
TGTGCCAGCAGCTTTTCCACCACAGGGTTGACCGGAAACACCATATATTTT
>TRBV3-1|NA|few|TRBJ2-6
CASSQEGANVLTF
TGTGCCAGCAGCCAAGAAGGGGCCAACGTCCTGACTTTC
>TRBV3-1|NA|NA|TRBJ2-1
CASSRGALGEQFF
TGTGCCAGCAGCCGCGGAGCCTTGGGTGAGCAGTTCTTC
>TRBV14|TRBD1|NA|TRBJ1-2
CASSLHRGQGGYTF
TGTGCCAGCAGCCTCCACCGGGGACAGGGTGGCTACACCTTC
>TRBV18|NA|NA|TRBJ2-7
CASSPAGDTYEQYF
TGTGCCAGCTCACCGGCAGGGGACACCTACGAGCAGTACTTC
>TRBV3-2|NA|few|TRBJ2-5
CASSPRLAGYQETQYF
TGTGCCAGCAGCCCTCGCCTAGCGGGGTACCAAGAGACCCAGTACTTC
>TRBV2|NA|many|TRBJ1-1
CASSDEGGTEAFF
TGTGCCAGCAGTGATGAGGGGGGCACTGAAGCTTTCTTT
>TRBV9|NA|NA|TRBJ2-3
CASSLTGYTDTQYF
TGTGCCAGCAGCCTCACGGGGTACACAGATACGCAGTATTTT
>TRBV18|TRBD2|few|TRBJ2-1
CASSPPGTSFSNEQFF
TGTGCCAGCTCACCACCGGGGACTAGCTTTAGCAATGAGCAGTTCTTC
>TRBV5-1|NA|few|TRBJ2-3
CASSPGTPGGNTQYF
TGCGCCAGCAGCCCCGGGACACCCGGGGGAAATACGCAGTATTTT
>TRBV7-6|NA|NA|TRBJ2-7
CASSLASPGPYYEQYF
TGTGCCAGCAGCTTAGCCTCACCGGGCCCTTACTACGAGCAGTACTTC
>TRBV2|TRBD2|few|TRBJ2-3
CASTAAGGHADTQYF
TGTGCCAGCACCGCCGCGGGGGGCCATGCAGATACGCAGTATTTT
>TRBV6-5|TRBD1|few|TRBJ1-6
CASSRQGSVSPLHF
TGTGCCAGCAGCCGACAGGGGTCGGTTTCACCCCTCCACTTT
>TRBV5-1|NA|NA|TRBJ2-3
CASSLLPGLSTDTQYF
TGCGCCAGCAGCTTGCTTCCGGGGCTTAGCACAGATACGCAGTATTTT
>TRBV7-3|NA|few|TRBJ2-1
CASSLPSVNEQFF
TGTGCCAGCAGCCTGCCTAGCGTCAATGAGCAGTTCTTC
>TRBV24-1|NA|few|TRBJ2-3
CATSYQDTQYF
TGTGCCACCTCCTACCAGGATACGCAGTATTTT
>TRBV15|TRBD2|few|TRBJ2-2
CATSRDRGAGLLAGELFF
TGTGCCACCAGCAGAGATCGGGGAGCGGGGTTACTGGCCGGGGAGCTGTTTTTT
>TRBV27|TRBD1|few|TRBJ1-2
CASSWGEHRGPYGYTF
TGTGCCAGCAGTTGGGGAGAACACAGGGGCCCCTATGGCTACACCTTC
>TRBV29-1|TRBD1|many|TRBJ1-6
CSVQAGGEGTLHF
TGCAGCGTTCAGGCAGGGGGCGAAGGAACCCTCCACTTT
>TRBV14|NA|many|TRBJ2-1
CASSNLRGVGNEQFF
TGTGCCAGCAGCAACTTGCGAGGGGTTGGCAATGAGCAGTTCTTC
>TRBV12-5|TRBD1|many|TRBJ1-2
CASGTQGNYGYTF
TGTGCTAGTGGTACACAGGGGAACTATGGCTACACCTTC
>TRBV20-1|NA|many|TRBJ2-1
CSARDPYASSQYNEQFF
TGCAGTGCTAGAGATCCGTACGCCAGCTCCCAATACAATGAGCAGTTCTTC
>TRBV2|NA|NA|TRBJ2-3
CASSEIWSLDTQYF
TGTGCCAGCAGTGAAATATGGTCACTAGATACGCAGTATTTT
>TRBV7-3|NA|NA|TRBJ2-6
CASRSWQDGANVLTF
TGTGCCAGCCGGAGCTGGCAGGATGGGGCCAACGTCCTGACTTTC
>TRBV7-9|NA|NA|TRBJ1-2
CASSLNQGTNYGYTF
TGTGCCAGCAGCTTAAACCAGGGAACTAACTATGGCTACACCTTC
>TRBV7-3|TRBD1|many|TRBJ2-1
CASMEGQGAGEQFF
TGTGCCAGCATGGAGGGACAGGGGGCAGGTGAGCAGTTCTTC